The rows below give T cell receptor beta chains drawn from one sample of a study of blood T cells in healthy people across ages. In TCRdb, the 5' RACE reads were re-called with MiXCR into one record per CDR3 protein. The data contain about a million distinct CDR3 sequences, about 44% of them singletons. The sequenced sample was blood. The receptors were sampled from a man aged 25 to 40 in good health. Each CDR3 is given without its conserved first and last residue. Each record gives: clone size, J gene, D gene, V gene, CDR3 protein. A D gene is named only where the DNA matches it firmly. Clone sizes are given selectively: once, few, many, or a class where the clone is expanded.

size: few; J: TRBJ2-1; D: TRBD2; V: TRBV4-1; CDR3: ASSQDVSSGEF
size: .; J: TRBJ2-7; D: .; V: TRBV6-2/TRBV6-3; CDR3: ASSLRGERFEQY
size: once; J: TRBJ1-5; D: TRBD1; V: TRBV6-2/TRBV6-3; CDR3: ASSPGTGGRNQPQH
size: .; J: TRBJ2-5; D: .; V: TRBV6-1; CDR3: ASRRGGLGETQY
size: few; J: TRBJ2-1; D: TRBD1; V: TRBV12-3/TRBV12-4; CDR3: ASSPRDSPISSYNEQF
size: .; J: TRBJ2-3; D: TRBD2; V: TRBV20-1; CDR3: SAIAGVGTADTQY
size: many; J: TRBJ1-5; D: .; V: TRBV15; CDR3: ATSRGRVNQPQH
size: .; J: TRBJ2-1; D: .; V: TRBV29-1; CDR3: SVAPSGPNNEQF
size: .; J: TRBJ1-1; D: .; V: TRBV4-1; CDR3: ASSPQGFDTEAF
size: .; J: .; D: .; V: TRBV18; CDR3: ASSLVGQVYEQY
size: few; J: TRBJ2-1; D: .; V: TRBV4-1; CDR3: ASSQRDGEQF
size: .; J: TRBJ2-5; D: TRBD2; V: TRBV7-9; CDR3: ASSIGLAGAQETQY
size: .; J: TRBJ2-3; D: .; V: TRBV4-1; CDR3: ASRLFEGGGTDTQY
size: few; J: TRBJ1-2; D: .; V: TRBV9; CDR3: ASSAQGAHGYT
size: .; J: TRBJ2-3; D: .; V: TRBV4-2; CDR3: ASSQDAGAKGDTQY
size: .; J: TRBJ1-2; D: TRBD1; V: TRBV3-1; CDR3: ASSPDFTGDYGYT
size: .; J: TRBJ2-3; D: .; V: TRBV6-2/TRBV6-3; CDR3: ASKDSPDTQY
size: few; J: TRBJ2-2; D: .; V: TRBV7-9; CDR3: ASSNRVLGELF
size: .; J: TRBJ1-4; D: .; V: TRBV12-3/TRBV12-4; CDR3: ASSQHEKLF
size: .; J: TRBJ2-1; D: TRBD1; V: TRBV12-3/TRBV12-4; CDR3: ASSFRQGYNGQF
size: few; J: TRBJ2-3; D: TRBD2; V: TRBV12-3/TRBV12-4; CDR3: ASSPQREAPSTDTQY
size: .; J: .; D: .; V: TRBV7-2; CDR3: ASSLAGRQLDYEQY
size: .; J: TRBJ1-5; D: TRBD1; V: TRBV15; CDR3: ATSRDRGFSQPQH
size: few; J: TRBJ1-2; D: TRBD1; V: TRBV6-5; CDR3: ASRTGVGGYT
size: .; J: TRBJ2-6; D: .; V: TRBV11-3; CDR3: ASSPGQSTFSGANVLT
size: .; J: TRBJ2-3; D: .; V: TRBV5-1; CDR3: ASSLEVQAAGTQY
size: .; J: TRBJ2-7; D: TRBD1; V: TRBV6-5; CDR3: ASSYGAGGRYEQY
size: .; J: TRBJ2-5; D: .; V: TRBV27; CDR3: ASSLFRAGETQY
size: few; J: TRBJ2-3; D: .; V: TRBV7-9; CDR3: ASSFPQGGTDTQY
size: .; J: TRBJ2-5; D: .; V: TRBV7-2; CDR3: ASTSQGGMEETQY
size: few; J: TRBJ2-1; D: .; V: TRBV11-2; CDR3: ASSLSLSASSYNEQF
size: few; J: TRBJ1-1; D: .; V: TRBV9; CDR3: ASSVADTEAF
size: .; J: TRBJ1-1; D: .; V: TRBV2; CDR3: ASTDGMTEAF
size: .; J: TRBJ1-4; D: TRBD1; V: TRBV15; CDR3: ATSMDRGNGKLF
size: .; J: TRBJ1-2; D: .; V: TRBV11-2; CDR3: ASSRLRAGANYGYT
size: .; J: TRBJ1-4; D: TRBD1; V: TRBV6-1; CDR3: ASSGWTGGNEKLF
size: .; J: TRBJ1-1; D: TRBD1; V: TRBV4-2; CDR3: ASSRQTGDTEAF
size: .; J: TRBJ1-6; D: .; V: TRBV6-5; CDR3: ASSSDGYNSPLH
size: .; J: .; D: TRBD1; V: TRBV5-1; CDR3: ASRAGGCEQY
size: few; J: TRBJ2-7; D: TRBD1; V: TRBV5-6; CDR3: ASSLARDRLYEQY
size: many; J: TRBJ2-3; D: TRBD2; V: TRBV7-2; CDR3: ASSARLAGLKDTQY
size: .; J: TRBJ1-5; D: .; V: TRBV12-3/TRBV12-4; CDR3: ASSWGQGNQPQH
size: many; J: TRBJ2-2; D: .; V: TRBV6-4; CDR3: ASSDSDATGELF
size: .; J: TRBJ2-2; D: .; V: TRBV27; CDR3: ASNPNANTGELF
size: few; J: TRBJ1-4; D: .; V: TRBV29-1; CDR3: SVGGVNEKLF
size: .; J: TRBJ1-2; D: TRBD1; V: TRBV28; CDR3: ASSTRTGPYYGYT
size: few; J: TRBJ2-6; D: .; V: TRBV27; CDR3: ASSLALAAGANVLT
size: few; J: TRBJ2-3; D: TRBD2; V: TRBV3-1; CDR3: ASSPTIAGAGDTQY
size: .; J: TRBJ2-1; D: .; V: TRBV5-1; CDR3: ASSFQVRGSYNEQF
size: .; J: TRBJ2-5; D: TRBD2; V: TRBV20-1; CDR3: SARPLRAGQGTQY
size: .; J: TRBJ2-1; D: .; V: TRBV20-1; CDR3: SARGVGAGYNEQF
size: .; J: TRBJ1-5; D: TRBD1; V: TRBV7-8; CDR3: ASSLGTGIDQPQH
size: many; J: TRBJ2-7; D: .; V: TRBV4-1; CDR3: ASSQEAPIASYEQY
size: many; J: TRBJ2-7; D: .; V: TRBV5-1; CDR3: ASSGTVTEQY
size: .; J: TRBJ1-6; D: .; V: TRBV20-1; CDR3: SAKPGDVLNSPLH
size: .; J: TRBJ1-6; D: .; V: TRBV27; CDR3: ASSPQGEVANSPLH
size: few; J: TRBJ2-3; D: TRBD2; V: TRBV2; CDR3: ASSETSGLAGTDTQY
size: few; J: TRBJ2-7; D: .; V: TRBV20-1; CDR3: SANFGFRAEQY
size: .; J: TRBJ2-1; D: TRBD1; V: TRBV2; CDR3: ASSVSRGLSYNEQF
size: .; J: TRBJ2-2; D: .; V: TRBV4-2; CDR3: ASSQEPAANTGELF